The clone carrying this T cell receptor (beta chain) was seen more than once but under ten times. No antigen is known for it. The sample originates from a study of T-cell memory formation after mild COVID-19. One entry per CDR3 protein, called by TCRdb with MiXCR from the 5' RACE reads. The sample lists 280,000 or so distinct CDR3 sequences; roughly 8.2% were seen once. Trimming at V came to 2 bases and at J to 2 bases, leaving 5 bases not matched to a gene. Germline CDR1 MNHEY, CDR2 SVGEGT. This CDR3 comprises 15 residues. Whole-study findings and limits: Certain responding clones were present in pre-infection memory, suggesting participation of cross-reactive memory.

V usage is TRBV6-2 or TRBV6-3 and J usage is TRBJ2-5; 7 nucleotides match TRBD1. Specimen: PBMCs or a T cell subset sorted from them (not recorded which). This clonotype was obtained from a man younger than 30 who had mild COVID-19 (a few samples of this study predate the infection). Cell type and time point are not known. The CDR3 spells CASSYRGRNQETQYF. The DNA for the CDR3 is TGTGCCAGCAGTTACAGGGGGCGAAATCAAGAGACCCAGTACTTC.